The clone carrying this TCR beta chain has ten or more counts. The sample comes from a study of early T cells in non-severe SARS-CoV-2 infection. One entry per CDR3 protein results from TCRdb running MiXCR on the 5' RACE reads. The repertoire holds over 20,000 distinct CDR3 sequences, with approximately 5% as singletons. The receptor was isolated from an adult who was a healthcare worker with PCR-confirmed SARS-CoV-2 infection or an uninfected control (not recorded which). Sequenced material: whole blood.

DNA of the CDR3: TGTGCCAGCAGCCATGGACTGGAGCAGTACTTC. As protein: CASSHGLEQYF. The V call is TRBV3-1, the J call TRBJ2-7, with D possibly TRBD2 on 5 matching bases. Germline CDR1 LGHDT, CDR2 YNNKEL (reference sequence). The CDR3 is 11 residues long. V lost 3 bases, J lost 7 bases, and 7 bases lay in between.